This T cell receptor (beta chain) was sequenced during a study of siplizumab effects on memory and regulatory T cells. Broader study findings: Naive-or-memory phenotypes were unassignable for roughly 80-97% of proliferating CD4+ or CD8+ clones. Confirmation that proliferating Tregs from siplizumab cultures had suppressive function was not obtained. In unstimulated cells, naive T cells appeared more diverse than memory T cells and seemed major alloresponse contributors.

With regard to this clone: Its antigen is currently unknown.

The protocol was immunoSEQ multiplex PCR, while the TCRdb copy is restricted to in-frame clones and leaves out a portion. The sample has under 95,000 clones, approximately 93% seen once. V gave up 2 bases and J gave up 5 bases, with 10 bases separating them. Germline lookup yields CDR1 SGHNT and CDR2 YYREEE (reference sequence). The CDR3 covers 13 residues. The TCR sequence derives from a human donor in good health. The chain joins TRBV5-4 to TRBJ2-5; D may correspond to TRBD1 or TRBD2 (5 bases each). Input material: non-Treg CD4+ T cells sorted from blood. CDR3 bases: TGTGCCAGCAGCTTTAAGGGGACGGAGACCCAGTACTTC. Its protein product is CASSFKGTETQYF.